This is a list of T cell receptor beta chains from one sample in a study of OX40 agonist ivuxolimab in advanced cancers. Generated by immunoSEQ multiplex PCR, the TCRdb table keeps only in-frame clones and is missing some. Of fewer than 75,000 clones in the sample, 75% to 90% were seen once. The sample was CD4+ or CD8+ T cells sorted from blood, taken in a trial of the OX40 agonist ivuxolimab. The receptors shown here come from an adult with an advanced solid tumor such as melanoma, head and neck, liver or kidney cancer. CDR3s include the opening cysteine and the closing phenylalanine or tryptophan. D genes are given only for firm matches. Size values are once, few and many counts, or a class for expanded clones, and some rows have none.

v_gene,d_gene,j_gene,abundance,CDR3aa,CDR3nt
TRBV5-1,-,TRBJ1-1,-,CASSPYLNTEAFF,TGCGCCAGCAGCCCCTATCTGAACACTGAAGCTTTCTTT
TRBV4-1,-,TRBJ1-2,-,CASSQDLTAGGYTF,TGCGCCAGCAGCCAAGATTTGACTGCGGGAGGCTACACCTTC
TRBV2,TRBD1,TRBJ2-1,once,CASSGVTGANNEQFF,TGTGCCAGCAGTGGCGTAACAGGGGCAAACAATGAGCAGTTCTTC
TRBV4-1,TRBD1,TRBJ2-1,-,CASSTPQGASVGNEQFF,TGCGCCAGCAGCACACCCCAGGGGGCTTCGGTCGGGAATGAGCAGTTCTTC
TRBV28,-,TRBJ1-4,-,CASSLRDELFF,TGTGCCAGCAGCCTCCGGGACGAACTGTTTTTT
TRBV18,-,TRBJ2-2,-,CASSPAGHRNTGELFF,TGTGCCAGCTCACCCGCGGGACACAGGAACACCGGGGAGCTGTTTTTT
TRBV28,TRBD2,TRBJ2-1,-,CASSFIRLAGESSYNEQFF,TGTGCCAGCAGTTTTATTCGGCTAGCGGGGGAAAGCTCCTACAATGAGCAGTTCTTC
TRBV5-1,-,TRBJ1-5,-,CASSLGTGGNQPQHF,TGCGCCAGCAGCTTGGGGACGGGAGGGAATCAGCCCCAGCATTTT
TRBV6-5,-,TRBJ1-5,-,CASRATGLRNQPQHF,TGTGCCAGCAGGGCCACAGGGTTGCGCAATCAGCCCCAGCATTTT
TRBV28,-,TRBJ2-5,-,CASYFQGICHF,TGTGCCAGCTACTTTCAGGGGATCTGCCACTTC
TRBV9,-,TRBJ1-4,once,CASSVGKTNEKLFF,TGTGCCAGCAGCGTCGGGAAAACTAATGAAAAACTGTTTTTT
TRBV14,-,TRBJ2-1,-,CASSHGALQIYNEQFF,TGTGCCAGCAGCCATGGTGCGTTGCAGATCTACAATGAGCAGTTCTTC
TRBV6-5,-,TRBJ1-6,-,CASRPGVEPSPLHF,TGTGCCAGTCGCCCAGGGGTAGAACCTTCACCCCTCCACTTT
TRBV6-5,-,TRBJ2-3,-,CASSYGGGAKLNTQYF,TGTGCCAGCAGTTACGGAGGGGGGGCCAAACTAAATACGCAGTATTTT
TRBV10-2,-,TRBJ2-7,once,CASSDRYEQYF,TGCGCCAGCAGTGACCGGTACGAGCAGTACTTC
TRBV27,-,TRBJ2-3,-,CASSLWQGTDTQYF,TGTGCCAGCAGTTTATGGCAGGGAACAGATACGCAGTATTTT
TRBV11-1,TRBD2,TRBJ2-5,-,CASSLSGTSGIETQYF,TGTGCCAGCAGCTTATCCGGGACTAGCGGGATAGAGACCCAGTACTTC
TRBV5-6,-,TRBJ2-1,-,CASSLVGWSSYNEQFF,TGTGCCAGCAGCTTGGTAGGGTGGAGCTCCTACAATGAGCAGTTCTTC
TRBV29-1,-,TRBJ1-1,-,CSGAEGPRAAEAFF,TGCAGCGGCGCCGAAGGACCAAGGGCAGCTGAAGCTTTCTTT
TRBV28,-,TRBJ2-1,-,CASSFRGTGTNEQFF,TGTGCCAGCAGTTTTCGCGGGACTGGGACCAATGAGCAGTTCTTC
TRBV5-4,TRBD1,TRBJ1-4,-,CASSLGAGTGVF,TGTGCCAGCAGCTTGGGTGCCGGGACAGGTGTTTTT
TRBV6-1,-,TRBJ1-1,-,CASLEWGFEAFF,TGTGCCAGCTTGGAATGGGGGTTTGAAGCTTTCTTT
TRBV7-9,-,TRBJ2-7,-,CASSLDSSSYEQYF,TGTGCCAGCAGCTTAGATAGTAGCTCCTACGAGCAGTACTTC
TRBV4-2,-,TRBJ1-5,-,CASSQGGGKASNQPQHF,TGTGCCAGCAGCCAAGGAGGCGGGAAAGCGAGCAATCAGCCCCAGCATTTT
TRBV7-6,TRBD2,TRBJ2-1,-,CASSITSGNEQFF,TGTGCCAGTTCGATCACTAGCGGGAATGAGCAGTTCTTC
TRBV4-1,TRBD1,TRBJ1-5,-,CASSQQLGQGGFSNQPQHF,TGCGCCAGCAGTCAACAATTGGGACAGGGCGGATTTAGCAATCAGCCCCAGCATTTT
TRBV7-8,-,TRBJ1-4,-,CASSPDGPGGEKLFF,TGTGCCAGCAGCCCCGATGGACCGGGCGGTGAAAAACTGTTTTTT
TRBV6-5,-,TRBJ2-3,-,CASNAGSTDTQYF,TGTGCCAGTAACGCGGGGAGCACAGATACGCAGTATTTT
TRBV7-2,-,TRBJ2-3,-,CASSLLGFTDTQYF,TGTGCCAGCAGCTTATTAGGGTTCACAGATACGCAGTATTTT
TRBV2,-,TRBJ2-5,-,CASSDVDPQETQYF,TGTGCCAGCAGTGATGTGGATCCTCAAGAGACCCAGTACTTC
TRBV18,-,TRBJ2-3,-,CASSPEAGTDTQYF,TGTGCCAGCTCACCGGAGGCGGGCACAGATACGCAGTATTTT
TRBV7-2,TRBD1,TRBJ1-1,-,CASSPTPGQGLRAFF,TGTGCCAGCAGCCCTACCCCGGGACAGGGTTTGAGGGCTTTCTTT
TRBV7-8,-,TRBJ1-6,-,CASSQNTGTNSPLHF,TGTGCCAGCAGCCAAAATACAGGGACAAATTCACCCCTCCACTTT
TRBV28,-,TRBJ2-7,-,CASRRTLAGADEQYF,TGTGCCAGCAGACGCACCCTCGCAGGGGCTGACGAGCAGTACTTC
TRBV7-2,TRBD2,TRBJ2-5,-,CASSTGGWRQETQYF,TGTGCCAGCAGCACGGGGGGATGGCGACAAGAGACCCAGTACTTC
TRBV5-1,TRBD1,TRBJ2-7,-,CASSWGTGVYEQYF,TGCGCCAGCAGCTGGGGGACAGGGGTGTACGAGCAGTACTTC
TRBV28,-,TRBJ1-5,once,CASHNEVGKYSNQPQHF,TGTGCCAGCCATAATGAGGTAGGGAAGTATAGCAATCAGCCCCAGCATTTT
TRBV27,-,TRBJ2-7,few,CASSPRSGPYEQYF,TGTGCCAGCAGTCCGAGGTCAGGGCCCTACGAGCAGTACTTC
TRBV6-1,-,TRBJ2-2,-,CASRPTLNTGELFF,TGTGCCAGCAGGCCAACTCTGAACACCGGGGAGCTGTTTTTT
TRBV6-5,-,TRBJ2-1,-,CASSYRISYNEQFF,TGTGCCAGCAGTTACAGGATCTCCTACAATGAGCAGTTCTTC
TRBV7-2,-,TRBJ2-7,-,CASSWPGRSYEQYF,TGTGCCAGCAGTTGGCCCGGGCGATCCTACGAGCAGTACTTC
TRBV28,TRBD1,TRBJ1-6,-,CASRRPDRAFSPLHF,TGTGCCAGCAGACGGCCGGACAGGGCATTTTCACCCCTCCACTTT
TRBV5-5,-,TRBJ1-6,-,CASSGGRTDNSPLHF,TGTGCCAGCAGCGGCGGACGGACCGATAATTCACCCCTCCACTTT
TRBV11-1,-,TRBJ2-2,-,CASSLVGATGELFF,TGTGCCAGCAGCTTAGTAGGGGCCACCGGGGAGCTGTTTTTT
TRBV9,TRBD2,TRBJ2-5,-,CASSVEASGGAWTQYF,TGTGCCAGCAGCGTAGAGGCTAGCGGGGGGGCGTGGACCCAGTACTTC
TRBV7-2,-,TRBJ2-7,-,CASSKTGTYEQYF,TGTGCCAGCAGCAAGACAGGAACCTACGAGCAGTACTTC
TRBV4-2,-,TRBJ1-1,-,CASSLVVLGSGFTEAFF,TGTGCCAGCAGCTTAGTAGTGTTGGGTTCGGGGTTCACTGAAGCTTTCTTT
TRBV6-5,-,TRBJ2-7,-,CASSSSLFGEEGEQYF,TGTGCCAGCAGTTCCTCCCTTTTCGGGGAGGAGGGCGAGCAGTACTTC
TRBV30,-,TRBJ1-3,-,CAWNSGNTIYF,TGTGCCTGGAACTCTGGAAACACCATATATTTT
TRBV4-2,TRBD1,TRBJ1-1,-,CASSQDHRGTNTEAFF,TGTGCCAGCAGCCAAGATCACAGGGGCACGAACACTGAAGCTTTCTTT